Below are 23 T cell receptor beta chains sequenced from a single sample in a study of T cell repertoires in cytomegalovirus infection. The antigens for these receptors are not known. TCRdb used MiXCR to reprocess the reads, holding one entry per CDR3 protein. The sample lists hundreds of thousands of distinct CDR3 sequences, approximately 32% occurring once. Sequencing was performed on cultured CD8+ T cells from PBMCs, taken from culture after CMV antigen stimulation. The receptor set was obtained from a human donor in good health (CMV status not recorded). Some clones in this sample may be carry-over from other donors' samples.

At least ten counts were recorded for this clonotype. The gene calls are TRBV19 and TRBJ1-1; a possible D gene is TRBD1 (6 bases). Trimming took off 3 bases at V and 5 bases at J, with 16 bases between the two ends. The CDR3 is made up of 15 amino acids. Per germline, CDR1 LNHDA and CDR2 SQIVND (reference sequence). The CDR3 coding sequence is TGTGCCAGTAGTATGACGCCGGGGGCGGGAACTGAAGCTTTCTTT. This translates into CASSMTPGAGTEAFF. The full variable domain, rest sourced from reference TRBV19 and TRBJ1-1, is DGGITQSPKYLFRKEGQNVTLSCEQNLNHDAMYWYRQDPGQGLRLIYYSQIVNDFQKGDIAEGYSVSREKKESFPLTVTSAQKNPTAFYLCASSMTPGAGTEAFFGQGTRLTVV.

This clonotype was detected a few times. The V and J genes are TRBV7-8 and TRBJ2-5; D possibly corresponds to TRBD2 (6 bases). V shed 5 bases and J shed 1 base, with 17 bases lying between them. Germline V gene sequence: CDR1 SGHVS, CDR2 FQNEAQ. The CDR3 loop spans 16 amino acids. The CDR3 bases are TGTGCCAGCAGCCTCGTCTCCTGGGACTTCCAAGAGACCCAGTACTTC. Translating gives CASSLVSWDFQETQYF.

This clonotype has ten or more counts. The chain recombines TRBV7-9 with TRBJ1-1, with 9 positions matching TRBD1. CDR1 is SEHNR, CDR2 FQNEAQ, per germline (reference sequence). The length of the CDR3 is 12 residues. J was trimmed by 8 bases and V by 5 bases; bases with no gene match: 3. CDR3 sequence (DNA): TGTGCCAGCAGCGACAGGGGGACCGAAGCTTTCTTT. Translation gives CASSDRGTEAFF. The variable domain in full, with the rest retrieved from reference TRBV7-9 and TRBJ1-1, is DTGVSQNPRHKITKRGQNVTFRCDPISEHNRLYWYRQTLGQGPEFLTYFQNEAQLEKSRLLSDRFSAERPKGSFSTLEIQRTEQGDSAMYLCASSDRGTEAFFGQGTRLTVV.

This chain joins TRBV4-3 and TRBJ1-5; D not certain. The CDR3 spans 15 residues. Germline V gene sequence: CDR1 LGHNA, CDR2 YSLEER. V was pared by 0 bases and J by 11 bases, with 17 bases between. The CDR3 here is CASSQDWGDGETQHF. The CDR3 nucleotides read TGCGCCAGCAGCCAAGATTGGGGTGACGGGGAGACCCAGCATTTT.

The CDR3 DNA sequence: TGTGCCAGCAGCAAGGGCTACAGGGATTACACCGGGGAGCTGTTTTTT. Its translation is CASSKGYRDYTGELFF. The chain employs TRBV12-3 or TRBV12-4 and TRBJ2-2, with a possible D match to TRBD1 (6 bases). This CDR3 is 16 amino acids long. V gave up 6 bases and J gave up 3 bases, with 17 bases separating them.

This clonotype was detected only a few times. CDR3 bases: TGTGCCAGCAGCTTAGACAGAAGAAAGCAGTACTTC. Translating gives CASSLDRRKQYF. The chain is built from TRBV7-9 and TRBJ2-7, with unresolved D. V was pared by 1 base and J by 8 bases, with 9 bases between. The CDR3 is made up of 12 amino acids. Germline V gene sequence: CDR1 SEHNR, CDR2 FQNEAQ (reference sequence).

This chain joins TRBV7-9 and TRBJ2-3; TRBD1 agrees at 7 bases. The germline gives CDR1 SEHNR, CDR2 FQNEAQ (reference sequence). J gave up 0 bases and V 5 bases, and 11 bases lay outside the gene matches. The CDR3 is 17 residues long. Written as DNA, the CDR3 is TGTGCCAGCAGCGCCATAATCAGGACAGGCAGCACAGATACGCAGTATTTT. Its protein product is CASSAIIRTGSTDTQYF.

This rearrangement joins TRBV7-4 to TRBJ2-1; 7 bases line up with TRBD1. CDR3 length: 15 residues. The V gene end was trimmed by 1 base and the J gene end by 9 bases; junction bases not matched to a gene: 9. Germline values: CDR1 SGHVT, CDR2 SQSDAQ. The CDR3, as DNA: TGTGCCAGCAGCTTAGACGGACAGGATATGGGTGAGCAGTTCTTC. The encoded protein is CASSLDGQDMGEQFF.

This clonotype was seen repeatedly, ten times or more. A read error is possible here, since a much larger clone lies one base away. The chain has TRBV7-9 and TRBJ1-1; D gene unclear. The CDR3 contains 10 residues. V shed 2 bases and J shed 7 bases, with 2 bases lying between them. Looked up from germline, CDR1 is SEHNR and CDR2 is FQNEAQ (reference sequence). CDR3 protein: CASSLLEAFF. CDR3 coding DNA: TGTGCCAGCAGCTTACTTGAAGCTTTCTTT.

Many counts were recorded for this clonotype. The chain joins TRBV7-6 to TRBJ2-1; TRBD2 agrees at 11 bases. V lost 0 bases, J lost 6 bases, and 4 bases stayed unmatched. The germline V gene encodes CDR1 SGHVS and CDR2 FNYEAQ. The CDR3 length is 16 residues. CDR3: CASSLALAGGVNEQFF. The DNA of the CDR3 is TGTGCCAGCAGCTTAGCCCTAGCGGGGGGCGTCAATGAGCAGTTCTTC.

Only one count was recorded for this clonotype. This rearrangement joins TRBV9 to TRBJ2-1, with 7 bases aligning to TRBD1. Per the germline V gene, CDR1 is SGDLS and CDR2 is YYNGEE. The CDR3 totals 18 residues. After removal of 4 bases from V and 6 bases from J, the junction contained 19 bases not matched to a gene. The DNA for the CDR3 is TGTGCCAGCAGCTACCCCTTAGAGACGGGACAGCGCTTCAATGAGCAGTTCTTC. Protein: CASSYPLETGQRFNEQFF.

The genes are TRBV25-1 and TRBJ1-2; D call uncertain. The CDR3 is 13 amino acids. V was cut by 1 base and J by 6 bases, with 9 bases left in between. Germline V gene data show CDR1 as MGHDK and CDR2 as SYGVNS. Here the CDR3 reads CASSESGINGYTF. DNA of the CDR3: TGTGCCAGCAGTGAATCAGGCATTAATGGCTACACCTTC.

This clonotype occurred a few times. The chain uses TRBV10-3 and TRBJ2-3; the D call may be TRBD1 or TRBD2 (6 bases each). This CDR3 spans 15 amino acids. The V and J ends lost 2 bases and 2 bases respectively, with 11 bases between them. Germline-derived CDR1 and CDR2 are ENHRY and SYGVKD. The chain's CDR3 is CAISEGGGHTDTQYF. The CDR3 nucleotides read TGTGCCATCAGTGAGGGTGGGGGGCACACAGATACGCAGTATTTT.

This rearrangement joins TRBV5-4 to TRBJ2-3; 8 bases match TRBD2. V shed 0 bases and J 8 bases; nucleotides not matched to a gene: 14. Germline V gene lookup returns CDR1 SGHNT and CDR2 YYREEE (reference sequence). The CDR3 contains 17 residues. Here the CDR3 reads CASSLVGGGGSWGTQYF. The CDR3, as DNA: TGTGCCAGCAGCTTGGTTGGTGGCGGGGGGTCATGGGGTACGCAGTATTTT.

This clonotype was picked up many times. The chain recombines TRBV28 with TRBJ1-2, with D possibly TRBD1 on 6 matching bases. The germline V gene encodes CDR1 MDHEN and CDR2 SYDVKM. There are 16 residues in the CDR3. The germline V and J ends were trimmed by 5 bases and 0 bases, with 16 bases remaining between them. As DNA, the CDR3 is TGTGCCAGCAGTCCACACCTCAGGGGCTCTAACTATGGCTACACCTTC. The encoded protein is CASSPHLRGSNYGYTF.

The chain couples TRBV7-9 to TRBJ2-4; D not certain. The V gene lost 1 base and the J gene lost 0 bases, with 16 bases spanning the gap. Germline CDR1 reads SEHNR; CDR2 reads FQNEAQ (reference sequence). The CDR3 is 18 amino acids. As DNA, the CDR3 is TGTGCCAGCAGCTTAGAAGTTCGCCAGACCTTAGCCAAAAACATTCAGTACTTC. Residues: CASSLEVRQTLAKNIQYF.

Concerning this clonotype itself: The junction does not match germline at one end; this may be a read error. The chain employs TRBV5-4 and TRBJ2-2, with 8 bases fitting TRBD1. The CDR3 covers 13 residues. Germline V gene sequence: CDR1 SGHNT, CDR2 YYREEE (reference sequence). The CDR3 bases are TGTGCCAGCAGCCCGCAGGGGGCCGGGGAGCTGTCTTTT. Translated: CASSPQGAGELSF.

J is TRBJ2-7 and V is TRBV6-2 or TRBV6-3; D is possibly TRBD2 (7 bases). The CDR3 consists of 15 residues. From germline, CDR1 is MNHEY and CDR2 SVGEGT. The germline V and J ends were trimmed by 2 bases and 4 bases, with 15 bases remaining between them. DNA for the CDR3: TGTGCCAGCAGTTACGGTCCGGGGGGCCCTTACGAGCAGTACGTC. Translation gives CASSYGPGGPYEQYV.

V and J are TRBV2 and TRBJ2-7, with TRBD1 matching 10 bases. The CDR3 extends over 14 amino acids. Germline V gene data show CDR1 as SNHLY and CDR2 as FYNNEI. Germline trimming cut 6 bases from V and 3 bases from J; bases unmatched to any gene: 5. The CDR3 DNA follows: TGTGCCAGCAGGGGGACAGGGGCCGTCTACGAGCAGTACGTC. Translation: CASRGTGAVYEQYV.

This clonotype was seen only a few times. The J gene is TRBJ1-2, the V gene TRBV5-6, with TRBD1 as a possible D gene (6 bases). CDR3 length equals 15 residues. With 0 bases removed from V and 2 bases from J, the gap between germline ends came to 11 bases. The germline V gene encodes CDR1 SGHDT and CDR2 YYEEEE. The chain's CDR3 is CASSLVAGANYGYTF. CDR3 coding DNA: TGTGCCAGCAGCTTGGTAGCAGGGGCAAACTATGGCTACACCTTC.

In DNA, the CDR3 is TGTGCCAGCAGTGGAGCCGGCACAGACTACGAGCAGTACGTC. Its translation is CASSGAGTDYEQYV. The V and J genes are TRBV28 and TRBJ2-7; D is unresolved. Trimming removed 5 bases at V and 3 bases at J, with 14 bases between. The length of the CDR3 is 14 residues. Germline V gene sequence: CDR1 MDHEN, CDR2 SYDVKM.

V usage is TRBV10-1 and J usage is TRBJ2-3, with unresolved D. The CDR3 spans 16 residues. Germline values: CDR1 WNHNN, CDR2 SYGVQD (reference sequence). V lost 0 bases, J lost 6 bases, and 16 bases lay in between. For the CDR3, the DNA is TGCGCCAGCAGTGAGTCTCCCGGAGTTTCGGTGGATACGCAGTATTTT. Amino acids: CASSESPGVSVDTQYF.

This clonotype was detected only a few times. This sequence joins TRBV6-6 and TRBJ2-1; D is possibly TRBD1 (6 bases). The CDR3 runs to 13 residues. CDR1 and CDR2 (germline): MNHNY, SVGAGI (reference sequence). Trimming took off 8 bases at V and 12 bases at J, with 20 bases between the two ends. CDR3 DNA sequence: TGTGCCAGCTCGATCCGGGACAATTTTCGGCAGTTCTTC. Translated: CASSIRDNFRQFF.